A selection of T cell receptor beta chains follows, all from one sample in a study of T cells expressing NK-cell markers. From the 5' RACE reads, TCRdb lists one entry per CDR3 protein and no DNA. This listing includes about 430,000 distinct CDR3 sequences. Sequencing was done on a sample of blood T cells: a sorted CD56 or NKG2C T cell subset, CD4+ or CD8+ T cells, or bulk PBMC T cells (not recorded which). These receptors all stem from a woman aged 50 to 60 in good health. The CDR3 runs from the conserved cysteine through the conserved F or W.

>TRBV5-1|TRBJ2-1
CASSLLRGQYNEQFF
>TRBV20-1|TRBJ2-5
CSAIGGLGRSETQYF
>TRBV2|TRBJ2-7
CASKGGTFSYEQYF
>TRBV20-1|TRBJ1-3
CSARQPTGAGNTIYF
>TRBV7-2|TRBJ2-2
CASSSRWASGSAGELFF
>TRBV5-5|TRBJ1-1
CASSLDSGMNTEAFF
>TRBV7-9|TRBJ2-3
CASSPKTSDTQYF
>TRBV5-1|TRBJ1-3
CASSLAPGVSGNTIYF
>TRBV5-1|TRBJ2-5
CASSLGLETQYF
>TRBV7-2|TRBJ2-2
CASSPRALGYTSGELFF
>TRBV6-6|TRBJ2-7
CASSYGGLAEQYF
>TRBV4-1|TRBJ2-3
CASSQELALDTQYF
>TRBV3-1|TRBJ2-7
CASSQGSWEGEQYF
>TRBV6-1|TRBJ2-7
CASSPRDLSYEQYF
>TRBV5-1|TRBJ2-3
CASSPDGTAGTQYF
>TRBV7-2|TRBJ2-4
CASSPGTARAKNIQYF
>TRBV5-1|TRBJ1-2
CASSLSSREGYTF
>TRBV24-1|TRBJ2-3
CATSDLGSKGDTQYF
>TRBV27|TRBJ1-3
CASIGTGNYGNTIYF
>TRBV6-1|TRBJ1-5
CASTLNLNQPQHF
>TRBV5-1|TRBJ1-6
CASSLGRTNSPLHF
>TRBV27|TRBJ2-4
CASSSTGAKNIQYF
>TRBV5-5|TRBJ2-2
CASSPVGAGSGELFF
>TRBV2|TRBJ2-3
CASSVSIGTGAGDTQYF
>TRBV11-2|TRBJ2-2
CASRSLQGLTGELFF
>TRBV29-1|TRBJ2-5
CSVEEREGPATQYF
>TRBV11-2|TRBJ2-3
CASSLAPADTQYF
>TRBV6-1|TRBJ2-2
CASSEGAFVGGTGELFF
>TRBV5-5|TRBJ1-3
CASSLFLSGNTIYF
>TRBV20-1|TRBJ2-5
CSARDGLSPGETQYF
>TRBV19|TRBJ2-1
CASSNGGEYEQFF
>TRBV7-2|TRBJ2-3
CASSPSGTSLYTDTQYF
>TRBV27|TRBJ1-4
CASTDRPGRTLGRLFF
>TRBV11-2|TRBJ2-5
CASSPRGGGETQYF
>TRBV12-3/TRBV12-4|TRBJ2-1
CASRFRAREQFF
>TRBV5-8|TRBJ2-7
CASRRAGGPYEQYF